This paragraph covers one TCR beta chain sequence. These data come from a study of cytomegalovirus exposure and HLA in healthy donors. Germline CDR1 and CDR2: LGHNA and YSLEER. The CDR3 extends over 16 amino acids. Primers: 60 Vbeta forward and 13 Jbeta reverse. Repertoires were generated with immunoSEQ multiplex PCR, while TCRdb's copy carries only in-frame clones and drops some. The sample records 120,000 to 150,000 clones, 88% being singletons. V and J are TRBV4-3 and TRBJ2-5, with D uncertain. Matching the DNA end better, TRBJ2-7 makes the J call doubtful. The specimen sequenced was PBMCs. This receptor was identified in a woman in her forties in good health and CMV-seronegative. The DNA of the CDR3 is TGCGCCAGCAGCCAATATGCTACCATGGACTCCTACGAGCAGTACTTC. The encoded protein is CASSQYATMDSYEQYF.